Below are 27 T cell receptor beta chains sequenced from a single sample in a study of cytomegalovirus exposure and HLA in healthy donors. The primer mix had 60 Vbeta and 13 Jbeta primers. The data were produced by immunoSEQ multiplex PCR, yet TCRdb's version contains in-frame clones alone and is incomplete. The sample includes about 130,000 clones, 75% to 80% of them seen just once. The sequenced material came from PBMCs. Receptors originate from a male donor in good health and CMV-seronegative.

The gene calls are TRBV5-1 and TRBJ2-5, with 7 bases that match TRBD2. The CDR3 length is 13 residues. Germline V lookup: CDR1 SGHRS, CDR2 YFSETQ. The trim removed 1 base at V and 3 bases at J, leaving 0 bases unmatched. The CDR3 protein is CASSLSGKETQYF. The CDR3 DNA reads TGCGCCAGCAGCTTGAGCGGGAAAGAGACCCAGTACTTC.

This clone was observed a few times. This chain joins TRBV5-6 and TRBJ1-2; no definite D call. V was shortened by 7 bases and J by 5 bases, with 18 bases between the two germline ends. The germline gives CDR1 SGHDT, CDR2 YYEEEE. The CDR3 is 14 amino acids. The CDR3 reads CASWSPPGSYGYTF. For the CDR3, the DNA is TGTGCCAGCTGGTCTCCCCCGGGGTCATATGGCTACACCTTC.

The CDR3 spells CASRLNQGVNTEAFF. The CDR3 DNA follows: TGTGCCAGCAGGCTTAATCAGGGGGTGAACACTGAAGCTTTCTTT. The chain recombines TRBV7-2 with TRBJ1-1; TRBD1 matches at 7 bases. CDR3 length: 15 amino acids. Trimming took 6 bases from V and 0 from J; bases not matched to a gene: 7. Germline-derived CDR1 and CDR2 are SGHTA and FQGNSA.

The V gene is TRBV4-3, the J gene TRBJ2-3; 7 nucleotides align to TRBD2. The CDR3 extends over 15 amino acids. Germline trimming cut 0 bases from V and 3 bases from J; bases unmatched to any gene: 3. Germline V CDR1 and CDR2: LGHNA, YSLEER. The CDR3 reads CASSQDRGVTDTQYF. DNA of the CDR3: TGCGCCAGCAGCCAAGATCGGGGGGTGACAGATACGCAGTATTTT.

This clone was seen a handful of times. This chain uses TRBV5-1 with TRBJ2-2; 14 bases line up with TRBD2. The V gene's germline CDR1 is SGHRS and CDR2 YFSETQ. Trimming cost V 4 bases and J 5 bases; bases outside gene matches: 10. The CDR3 runs to 18 residues. The CDR3 spells CASSPRTSGRPQTGELFF. The CDR3 bases are TGCGCCAGCAGCCCACGGACTAGCGGGAGGCCCCAAACCGGGGAGCTGTTTTTT.

This clone was seen a single time. This rearrangement joins TRBV6-5 to TRBJ1-4; 10 bases match TRBD1. Germline CDR1 MNHEY, CDR2 SVGAGI. J gave up 8 bases and V 7 bases, and 10 bases lay outside the gene matches. The CDR3 is 15 residues long. The CDR3 DNA reads as TGTGCCAGCATCCGTGACAGGGGGCTTTGGGAAAAACTGTTTTTT. It is translated as CASIRDRGLWEKLFF.

This chain uses TRBV5-1 with TRBJ2-7; the match to TRBD1 covers 8 bases. The CDR3 totals 16 residues. The germline CDR1 and CDR2 sequences are SGHRS and YFSETQ. Unmatched junction bases numbered 5, after V lost 0 bases and J lost 0 bases. The CDR3 is CASSLGTGKGSYEQYF. CDR3 DNA: TGCGCCAGCAGCTTGGGGACAGGGAAAGGCTCCTACGAGCAGTACTTC.

This rearrangement joins TRBV28 to TRBJ2-7; 8 positions match TRBD2. Germline CDR1 is MDHEN and CDR2 is SYDVKM. J was trimmed by 9 bases and V by 5 bases; bases with no gene match: 15. The CDR3 totals 15 residues. CDR3 sequence: CASSERGGPGSRQYF. The CDR3 bases are TGTGCCAGCAGTGAACGGGGGGGTCCCGGGTCGCGGCAGTACTTC.

V is TRBV9 and J is TRBJ1-2; D remains unclear. The CDR3 loop spans 15 amino acids. Trimming removed 0 bases from V and 0 bases from J, with 9 bases in between. Germline values: CDR1 SGDLS, CDR2 YYNGEE. The CDR3 DNA reads as TGTGCCAGCAGCGTAGGTAACAGCCCTAACTATGGCTACACCTTC. This encodes CASSVGNSPNYGYTF.

The rearrangement links TRBV5-1 to TRBJ2-1; 12 nucleotides line up with TRBD1. The CDR3 is 15 amino acids. The V gene end was trimmed by 4 bases and the J gene end by 6 bases; junction bases not matched to a gene: 5. Germline V gene sequence: CDR1 SGHRS, CDR2 YFSETQ. Here the CDR3 DNA reads TGCGCCAGCAGCCCGGGACAGGGGGCGGTCAATGAGCAGTTCTTC. Protein product: CASSPGQGAVNEQFF.

The chain couples TRBV10-3 to TRBJ1-4; D remains ambiguous. V was cut by 10 bases and J by 7 bases, with 19 bases left in between. CDR3 length: 14 amino acids. Looked up from germline, CDR1 is ENHRY and CDR2 is SYGVKD. The CDR3 here is CATRMVEGGEKLFF. Written as DNA, the CDR3 is TGTGCCACTCGGATGGTGGAGGGCGGTGAAAAACTGTTTTTT.

The chain links TRBV6-6 to TRBJ1-4; D gene unclear. V was shortened by 6 bases and J by 8 bases, with 13 bases between the two germline ends. The CDR3 spans 13 residues. CDR1 and CDR2 from the germline V gene are MNHNY and SVGAGI (reference sequence). The CDR3 here is CASRSGGGEKLFF. CDR3 in DNA: TGTGCCAGCAGGTCAGGAGGTGGGGAAAAACTGTTTTTT.

The chain links TRBV7-9 to TRBJ2-3; 10 bases match TRBD1. Trimming at V came to 5 bases and at J to 2 bases, leaving 10 bases not matched to a gene. Per the germline V gene, CDR1 is SEHNR and CDR2 is FQNEAQ (reference sequence). The CDR3 sequence is 17 residues long. The CDR3 spells CASSPITGQGNTDTQYF. CDR3 in DNA: TGTGCCAGCAGCCCCATCACGGGACAGGGGAACACAGATACGCAGTATTTT.

Here the CDR3 reads CASRAGRGNYGYTF. CDR3 nucleotide sequence: TGCGCCAGCAGAGCCGGGCGGGGGAACTATGGCTACACCTTC. This chain connects TRBV5-1 to TRBJ1-2, with D maybe TRBD1 (5 bases). V lost 5 bases, J lost 2 bases, and 13 bases lay in between. The CDR3 contains 14 residues. Germline lookup yields CDR1 SGHRS and CDR2 YFSETQ.

This chain uses TRBV9 with TRBJ2-3, with 9 bases aligning to TRBD2. V trimming: 0 bases; J trimming: 6 bases; junction bases outside the gene matches: 8. Germline values: CDR1 SGDLS, CDR2 YYNGEE. This CDR3 has 16 amino acids. The CDR3 DNA reads as TGTGCCAGCAGCGTAGCTAGGGGACTAGCTGAGGATACGCAGTATTTT. Its translation: CASSVARGLAEDTQYF. Supplemented by reference TRBV9 and TRBJ2-3, the full variable domain reads DSGVTQTPKHLITATGQRVTLRCSPRSGDLSVYWYQQSLDQGLQFLIQYYNGEERAKGNILERFSAQQFPDLHSELNLSSLELGDSALYFCASSVARGLAEDTQYFGPGTRLTVL.

The chain joins TRBV5-1 to TRBJ2-3; 11 bases are a match to TRBD2. Germline V gene sequence: CDR1 SGHRS, CDR2 YFSETQ. With V trimmed by 2 bases and J by 0 bases, 5 bases remained unmatched. This CDR3 region has 17 residues. As DNA, the CDR3 is TGCGCCAGCAGCTTCGGGACTAGCGGCGCTAGCACAGATACGCAGTATTTT. Residues: CASSFGTSGASTDTQYF. The variable domain in full, completed from reference TRBV5-1 and TRBJ2-3, reads KAGVTQTPRYLIKTRGQQVTLSCSPISGHRSVSWYQQTPGQGLQFLFEYFSETQRNKGNFPGRFSGRQFSNSRSEMNVSTLELGDSALYLCASSFGTSGASTDTQYFGPGTRLTVL.

The genes are TRBV12-2 and TRBJ2-4; TRBD2 was called by the table and not checked on the DNA. TRBV12-2 is a listed pseudogene. The CDR3 consists of 17 residues. The CDR3, as DNA: TGTGCAAGTCGCATTACTAGCGGAGGATTCGCCAAAAACATTCAGTACTTC. It specifies CASRITSGGFAKNIQYF.

The genes are TRBV2 and TRBJ2-7; tentative D call: TRBD2 (6 bases). The CDR3 consists of 12 residues. The germline V and J ends were trimmed by 5 bases and 5 bases, with 10 bases remaining between them. Germline V CDR1 and CDR2: SNHLY, FYNNEI. The CDR3 DNA follows: TGTGCCAGCAGTCAACTAGCCGACGAGCAGTACTTC. Amino acids: CASSQLADEQYF.

V is TRBV19 and J is TRBJ1-5; 12 bases are a match to TRBD1. Looked up from germline, CDR1 is LNHDA and CDR2 is SQIVND (reference sequence). The V and J ends lost 8 bases and 4 bases, in that order; junction bases with no gene match: 12. The CDR3 is 17 amino acids. The chain's CDR3 is CASGERDRGPRNQPQHF. The DNA for the CDR3 is TGTGCCAGTGGTGAGCGGGACAGGGGGCCCAGAAATCAGCCCCAGCATTTT.

This rearrangement joins TRBV11-2 to TRBJ2-1; TRBD1 agrees at 8 bases. The V and J ends lost 5 bases and 9 bases, in that order; junction bases with no gene match: 18. CDR1 SGHAT and CDR2 FQNNGV come from the germline V gene. This CDR3 region has 17 residues. CDR3 sequence: CASSQGRQGKAKGEQFF. In DNA, the CDR3 is TGTGCCAGCAGCCAGGGGCGACAGGGGAAGGCGAAAGGTGAGCAGTTCTTC.

The chain joins TRBV2 to TRBJ2-2; D possibly corresponds to TRBD2 (5 bases). V lost 3 bases and J 4 bases, leaving 9 bases between the germline ends. CDR3 length equals 14 residues. The germline gives CDR1 SNHLY, CDR2 FYNNEI. The CDR3 region has the DNA TGTGCCAGCAGTGATGTTAGCGCCACCGGGGAGCTGTTTTTT. As protein: CASSDVSATGELFF. Full variable domain (outside the CDR3, taken from reference TRBV2 and TRBJ2-2): EPEVTQTPSHQVTQMGQEVILRCVPISNHLYFYWYRQILGQKVEFLVSFYNNEISEKSEIFDDQFSVERPDGSNFTLKIRSTKLEDSAMYFCASSDVSATGELFFGEGSRLTVL.

This clone turned up a few times. The chain carries TRBV19 and TRBJ1-1, with TRBD1 matching 9 bases. The CDR3 runs to 13 residues. The germline gives CDR1 LNHDA, CDR2 SQIVND (reference sequence). V gave up 6 bases and J gave up 5 bases; unmatched junction bases: 4. CDR3: CASRTGGRTEAFF. CDR3 bases: TGTGCCAGTAGAACAGGGGGCAGAACTGAAGCTTTCTTT.

The count of this clone is one. One end of the junction is discordant with germline, which a read error may explain. Additional DNA sequences in this sample encode the identical CDR3. The rearrangement joins TRBV7-9 to TRBJ2-2, with a weak D call TRBD1 (6 bases). This CDR3 has 13 residues. Germline V CDR1 and CDR2: SEHNR, FQNEAQ (reference sequence). CDR3 loop: CASSLEGAGELFF. Written as DNA, the CDR3 is TGCGCCAGCAGCTTAGAGGGGGCCGGGGAGCTGTTTTTT.

The CDR3 region is CASSDGQGDSPDTQYF. CDR3 bases: TGTGCCAGCAGTGATGGACAGGGTGATAGCCCAGATACGCAGTATTTT. The chain couples TRBV25-1 to TRBJ2-3; 8 nucleotides align to TRBD1. Trimming took 3 bases from V and 4 from J; bases not matched to a gene: 9. This CDR3 region has 16 residues. Germline lookup yields CDR1 MGHDK and CDR2 SYGVNS. Using reference TRBV25-1 and TRBJ2-3 for the parts outside the CDR3, the full variable domain is EADIYQTPRYLVIGTGKKITLECSQTMGHDKMYWYQQDPGMELHLIHYSYGVNSTEKGDLSSESTVSRIRTEHFPLTLESARPSHTSQYLCASSDGQGDSPDTQYFGPGTRLTVL.

J is TRBJ2-3 and V is TRBV7-9; no reliable D call. CDR1 is SEHNR, CDR2 FQNEAQ, per germline (reference sequence). With 5 bases removed from V and 2 bases from J, the gap between germline ends came to 11 bases. The CDR3 is 14 residues long. The CDR3, as DNA: TGTGCCAGCAGCCCTAGGCAGCCCACAGATACGCAGTATTTT. Translated: CASSPRQPTDTQYF.

This clone is a singleton in its sample. Compared with germline, one end of the junction differs, possibly owing to a read error. This rearrangement joins TRBV7-9 to TRBJ1-2; D perhaps matches TRBD1 (6 bases). The length of the CDR3 is 12 residues. Germline V lookup: CDR1 SEHNR, CDR2 FQNEAQ (reference sequence). As DNA, the CDR3 is TGTTCCAGCAGCTTTGAGGGGGATGGCTACACCTTC. It yields the protein CSSSFEGDGYTF.

The gene calls are TRBV6-5 and TRBJ1-1, with D perhaps matching TRBD1 (6 bases). V was shortened by 2 bases and J by 6 bases, with 13 bases between the two germline ends. CDR1 is MNHEY and CDR2 is SVGAGI in the germline V gene. CDR3 length: 14 residues. The CDR3 DNA sequence: TGTGCCAGCAGTTACCTACGGGCAGGGGCTGAAGCTTTCTTT. It codes for CASSYLRAGAEAFF.